Listed here is a single T cell receptor (beta chain). What it recognizes is unknown. These data are taken from a study of chemoradiotherapy in HPV16-positive cancers. Regarding the study as a whole: Functional assays defining HPV-specific T cells used only a couple of HPV16-positive patients.

The method was immunoSEQ multiplex PCR; TCRdb's version includes in-frame clones alone and lacks a portion of them. The sample includes tens of thousands of clones, just under 75% seen only once; the top ten take roughly 2.5%. Looked up from germline, CDR1 is SGHNT and CDR2 is YYREEE (reference sequence). The CDR3 loop spans 16 amino acids. V lost 0 bases and J 0 bases, leaving 10 bases between the germline ends. This sample was obtained from a patient who underwent chemoradiotherapy. The receptor was derived from a human donor with HPV-associated anogenital cancer. The gene calls are TRBV5-4 and TRBJ1-3; D may be TRBD1 (5 bases). The CDR3 DNA sequence: TGTGCCAGCAGCTTGGGACAGATAACCTCTGGAAACACCATATATTTT. This translates into CASSLGQITSGNTIYF.